This entry concerns a single T cell receptor (beta chain). The use of a sample-barcoded 5' primer and a J-beta primer mix characterized a second PCR of 7 to 11 cycles. TCRdb independently ran MiXCR on the 5' RACE reads; one entry per CDR3 protein. The sample lists some 850,000 distinct CDR3 sequences, roughly 24% occurring once. This specimen comes from a study of blood T cells in healthy people across ages. The CDR3 totals 16 residues. The V and J ends lost 2 bases and 0 bases, in that order; junction bases with no gene match: 1. CDR1 and CDR2 from the germline V gene are MNHNY and SVGAGI (reference sequence). These data also formed part of another study, on T cells of mothers and their children. This second report adds: Related mother-child pairs shared marginally more repertoire than unrelated pairs, though not significantly.

Sequencing was carried out using blood. This sequence originates from a boy younger than 18 in good health. This chain links TRBV6-6 with TRBJ2-1; TRBD2 agrees at 10 bases. This chain's CDR3 is CASSYGLAASYNEQFF. For the CDR3, the DNA is TGTGCCAGCAGTTACGGACTAGCGGCCTCCTACAATGAGCAGTTCTTC.